A single sample gave rise to the 14 T cell receptor beta chains below, sequenced in a study of blood T cell repertoires in COVID-19. Sequencing was performed with immunoSEQ multiplex PCR; in TCRdb, only in-frame clones are kept and a portion is missing. The data contain hundreds of thousands of clones, around 88% of them seen just once; the ten biggest clones take up around 14%. The sequencing sample was made of peripheral blood. The receptors here all came from a woman in her 70s with COVID-19, enrolled during active disease.

This chain joins TRBV5-1 and TRBJ1-2; D is perhaps TRBD1 (5 bases). The V and J ends lost 7 bases and 8 bases respectively, with 21 bases between them. The CDR3 loop spans 14 amino acids. Germline V gene lookup returns CDR1 SGHRS and CDR2 YFSETQ. In nucleotides, the CDR3 is TGCGCCAGCGGATCCGGGCAATCGGGGGACGGCTACACCTTC. It translates to CASGSGQSGDGYTF.

The chain recombines TRBV30 with TRBJ2-3; D is ambiguous. V lost 3 bases and J 9 bases, leaving 13 bases between the germline ends. Germline V gene sequence: CDR1 GTSNPN, CDR2 SVGIG (reference sequence). The CDR3 loop spans 12 amino acids. The CDR3 is CAWSGVVGTQYF. As DNA, the CDR3 is TGTGCCTGGAGCGGAGTGGTAGGCACGCAGTATTTT.

A single count supports this clone. The rearrangement uses TRBV19 and TRBJ2-7, with 8 bases that match TRBD2. V lost 4 bases and J lost 3; bases outside the gene matches: 2. This CDR3 is 13 amino acids long. CDR1 and CDR2 from the germline V gene are LNHDA and SQIVND (reference sequence). CDR3 nucleotide sequence: TGTGCCAGTAGTACCGGGGGGGTCTACGAGCAGTACTTC. Translated: CASSTGGVYEQYF.

The V gene is TRBV6-1, the J gene TRBJ2-3; TRBD1 aligns across 8 bases. This CDR3 is built from 15 residues. V was clipped by 0 bases and J by 6 bases; unmatched bases: 5. Looked up from germline, CDR1 is MNHNS and CDR2 is SASEGT. The CDR3: CASSEAPGGMDTQYF. The CDR3 DNA is TGTGCCAGCAGTGAAGCGCCAGGGGGCATGGATACGCAGTATTTT.

The chain employs TRBV20-1 and TRBJ1-1; no clear D gene. CDR1 DFQATT and CDR2 SNEGSKA come from the germline V gene (reference sequence). This CDR3 is 11 amino acids long. The chain's CDR3 is CQVGWNTEAFF. The CDR3 nucleotides read TGCCAGGTAGGATGGAACACTGAAGCTTTCTTT.

DNA of the CDR3: TGTGCCAGCTCACCACAAGGCTCTAGCCAGGAGCAGTTCTTC. Translated, it gives CASSPQGSSQEQFF. This chain joins TRBV18 and TRBJ2-1; possible D gene TRBD2, 5 bases. Per the germline V gene, CDR1 is KGHSH and CDR2 is LQKENI. V lost 1 base to trimming and J lost 10 bases, with 14 bases between them. The CDR3 consists of 14 residues.

This clone was picked up a small number of times. The chain joins TRBV18 to TRBJ1-2; 9 nucleotides match TRBD1. The CDR3 is 16 residues long. Germline CDR1 reads KGHSH; CDR2 reads LQKENI. Germline trimming cut 0 bases from V and 4 bases from J; bases unmatched to any gene: 6. CDR3 amino acids: CASSPPVDRGGYGYTF. CDR3 in DNA: TGTGCCAGCTCACCACCAGTGGACAGGGGAGGCTATGGCTACACCTTC.

The chain combines TRBV5-1 with TRBJ2-5; no clear D gene. Germline V gives CDR1 SGHRS, CDR2 YFSETQ. The length of the CDR3 is 12 residues. V lost 4 bases and J lost 5, with 9 bases in between. In DNA form, the CDR3 reads TGCGCCAGCAGCAATGACGGGGAGACCCAGTACTTC. Its translation is CASSNDGETQYF.

This chain uses TRBV10-3 with TRBJ1-5, with unresolved D. The V gene lost 4 bases and the J gene lost 0 bases, with 7 bases spanning the gap. This CDR3 is 14 amino acids long. Germline lookup yields CDR1 ENHRY and CDR2 SYGVKD. This CDR3 is CAISGQFSNQPQHF. For the CDR3, the DNA is TGTGCCATCAGTGGGCAGTTTAGCAATCAGCCCCAGCATTTT.

This chain connects TRBV7-6 to TRBJ1-1; D is possibly TRBD1 (6 bases). From germline, CDR1 is SGHVS and CDR2 FNYEAQ. V lost 5 bases to trimming and J lost 1 base, with 14 bases between them. This CDR3 spans 15 amino acids. CDR3 coding DNA: TGTGCCAGCAGCCACCCGACAGGTCGGAACACTGAAGCTTTCTTT. Protein: CASSHPTGRNTEAFF.

There are a few counts of this clone. The chain combines TRBV19 with TRBJ1-5; D gene ambiguous. CDR3 length: 15 amino acids. In germline, CDR1 is LNHDA, CDR2 SQIVND (reference sequence). V gave up 4 bases and J gave up 6 bases, with 16 bases separating them. As DNA, the CDR3 is TGTGCCAGTAGTAACAGTCCAGGTGGAGGTCAGCCCCAGCATTTT. Translated: CASSNSPGGGQPQHF.

The CDR3 DNA reads as TGTGCCAGCAGCGTAGTACCGGACAGGGGGAGCGAGCAGTACTTC. Its protein product is CASSVVPDRGSEQYF. This rearrangement joins TRBV9 to TRBJ2-7, with TRBD1 matching 10 bases. Germline V gene sequence: CDR1 SGDLS, CDR2 YYNGEE. V shed 0 bases, J shed 6 bases, and the junction held 6 bases outside the gene matches. The CDR3 spans 15 residues.

The chain employs TRBV14 and TRBJ2-3; D uncertain. The CDR3 is 16 amino acids. V lost 0 bases, J lost 3 bases, and 13 bases lay in between. Germline-derived CDR1 and CDR2 are SGHDN and FVKESK. DNA of the CDR3: TGTGCCAGCAGCCAAGATAGCAGAGCGAGAACAGATACGCAGTATTTT. Protein sequence: CASSQDSRARTDTQYF.

The chain joins TRBV11-2 to TRBJ1-2; 8 positions agree with TRBD1. V shed 0 bases, J shed 3 bases, and the junction held 15 bases outside the gene matches. The CDR3 runs 19 residues. Germline CDR1 SGHAT, CDR2 FQNNGV. CDR3 nucleotide sequence: TGTGCCAGCAGCTTAGAGAGGGCAGGGGGCCCTCTGAGGGACTATGGCTACACCTTC. It translates to CASSLERAGGPLRDYGYTF.